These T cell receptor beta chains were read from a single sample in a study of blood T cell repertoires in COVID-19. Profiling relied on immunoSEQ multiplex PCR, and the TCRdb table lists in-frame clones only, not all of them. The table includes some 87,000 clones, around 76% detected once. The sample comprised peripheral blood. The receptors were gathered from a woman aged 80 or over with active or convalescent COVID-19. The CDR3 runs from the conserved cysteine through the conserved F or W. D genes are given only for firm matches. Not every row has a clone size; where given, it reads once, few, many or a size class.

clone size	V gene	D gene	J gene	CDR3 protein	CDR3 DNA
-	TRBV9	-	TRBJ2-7	CASSPNPSDSEQYF	TGTGCCAGCTCCCCGAACCCTAGCGACTCCGAGCAGTACTTC
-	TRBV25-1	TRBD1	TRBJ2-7	CASSRTGDRAYEQYF	TGTGCCAGCAGCCGGACCGGGGACAGGGCCTACGAGCAGTACTTC
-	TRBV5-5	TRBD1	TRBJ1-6	CASSLFHAGGNSPLHF	TGTGCCAGCAGCTTGTTTCACGCAGGGGGGAATTCACCCCTCCACTTT
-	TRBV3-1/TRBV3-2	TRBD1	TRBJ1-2	CASSQKGQGMGAGYTF	TGTGCCAGCAGCCAAAAAGGACAGGGTATGGGGGCTGGCTACACCTTC
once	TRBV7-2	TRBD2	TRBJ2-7	CASSLFGTSGGPIHEQYF	TGTGCCAGCAGCTTATTCGGGACTAGCGGGGGGCCGATCCACGAGCAGTACTTC
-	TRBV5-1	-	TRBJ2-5	CASSLDSQETQYF	TGCGCCAGCAGCTTGGACTCCCAAGAGACCCAGTACTTC
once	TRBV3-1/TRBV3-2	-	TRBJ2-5	CASSQAWGGETQYF	TGTGCCAGCAGCCAAGCTTGGGGAGGAGAGACCCAGTACTTC
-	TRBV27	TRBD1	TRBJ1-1	CASSLTGAPEAFF	TGTGCCAGCAGCCTTACAGGGGCTCCTGAAGCTTTCTTT
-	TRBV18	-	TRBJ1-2	CASSPRQGTSNYGYTF	TGTGCCAGCTCACCACGGCAGGGGACGTCTAACTATGGCTACACCTTC
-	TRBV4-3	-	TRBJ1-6	CASSQDLESPLHF	TGCGCCAGCAGCCAAGACCTAGAATCACCCCTCCACTTT
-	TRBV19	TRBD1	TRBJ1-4	CASSSDRGQDEKLFF	TGTGCCAGTAGTAGCGACAGGGGGCAAGATGAAAAACTGTTTTTT
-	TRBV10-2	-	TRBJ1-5	CASSESGGNNQPQHF	TGCGCCAGCAGTGAGTCTGGAGGAAATAATCAGCCCCAGCATTTT
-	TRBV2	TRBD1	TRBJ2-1	CASSGPGQGGNEQFF	TGTGCCAGCAGTGGTCCGGGACAGGGAGGCAATGAGCAGTTCTTC
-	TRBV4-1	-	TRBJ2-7	CASSPTGDYEQYF	TGCGCCAGCAGCCCCACCGGGGACTACGAGCAGTACTTC
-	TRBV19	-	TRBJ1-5	CASSKISTGINQPQHF	TGTGCCAGTAGCAAAATTTCAACAGGGATCAATCAGCCCCAGCATTTT
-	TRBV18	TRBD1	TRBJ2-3	CASSPRGTGTDTQYF	TGTGCCAGCTCACCACGGGGGACAGGCACAGATACGCAGTATTTT
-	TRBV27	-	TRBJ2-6	CASSFQAGTGANVLTF	TGTGCCAGCAGTTTTCAAGCAGGGACTGGGGCCAACGTCCTGACTTTC
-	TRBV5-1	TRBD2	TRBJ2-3	CASSLGLAQGDTQYF	TGCGCCAGCAGCCTAGGACTAGCTCAGGGGGATACGCAGTATTTT
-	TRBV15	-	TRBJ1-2	CATSRSRGLGHGYTF	TGTGCCACCAGCAGATCCAGGGGCTTGGGGCATGGCTACACCTTC
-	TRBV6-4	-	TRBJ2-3	CASRESGTDTQYF	TGTGCCAGCAGGGAGAGCGGCACAGATACGCAGTATTTT
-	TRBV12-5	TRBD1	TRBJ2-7	CASGLDQTGEQYF	TGTGCTAGTGGTTTGGATCAGACAGGGGAGCAGTACTTC
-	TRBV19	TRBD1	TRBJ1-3	CASSPPSGTGRSGNTIYF	TGTGCCAGTAGTCCTCCTTCCGGGACAGGCCGCTCTGGAAACACCATATATTTT
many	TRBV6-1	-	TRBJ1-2	CASSEVEGAHGGYTF	TGTGCCAGCAGTGAGGTCGAAGGGGCCCACGGTGGCTACACCTTC
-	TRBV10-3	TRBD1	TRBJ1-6	CAISHTRDRGRSYNSPLHF	TGTGCCATCAGCCACACCCGGGACAGGGGACGCTCCTATAATTCACCCCTCCACTTT
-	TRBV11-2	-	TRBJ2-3	CASSLRWTSTDTQYF	TGTGCCAGCAGCTTAAGATGGACTAGCACAGATACGCAGTATTTT
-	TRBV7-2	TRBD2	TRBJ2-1	CASSLRTSGTDEQFF	TGTGCCAGCAGCTTGAGGACTAGCGGGACGGATGAGCAGTTCTTC
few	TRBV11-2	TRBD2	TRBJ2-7	CASSLFLSSGHGEQYF	TGTGCCAGCAGCTTATTCCTCAGTAGCGGGCATGGGGAGCAGTACTTC
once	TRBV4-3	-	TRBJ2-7	CASSQEKRHPTFYEQYF	TGCGCCAGCAGCCAAGAGAAGAGACACCCAACCTTCTACGAGCAGTACTTC
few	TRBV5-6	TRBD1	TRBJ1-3	CASSLGGPSGNTIYF	TGTGCCAGCAGCTTAGGGGGCCCCTCTGGAAACACCATATATTTT
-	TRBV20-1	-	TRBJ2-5	CSASDLQGRETQYF	TGCAGTGCTAGTGATCTCCAGGGTCGGGAGACCCAGTACTTC
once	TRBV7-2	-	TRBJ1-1	CASSLMGGGNTEAFF	TGTGCCAGCAGCTTAATGGGAGGGGGGAACACTGAAGCTTTCTTT
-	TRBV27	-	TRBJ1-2	CASSWGGGYGYTF	TGTGCCAGCAGTTGGGGAGGGGGCTATGGCTACACCTTC
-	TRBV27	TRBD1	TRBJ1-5	CASRYLDRGGKKSNQPQHF	TGTGCCAGCAGATACTTGGACAGGGGCGGCAAAAAAAGCAATCAGCCCCAGCATTTT
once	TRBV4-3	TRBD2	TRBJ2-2	CASSPSGGARGELFF	TGCGCCAGCAGCCCTAGCGGGGGGGCGCGCGGGGAGCTGTTTTTT
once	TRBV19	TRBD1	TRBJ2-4	CASSIDGTGQNIQYF	TGTGCCAGTAGTATAGACGGGACAGGCCAAAACATTCAGTACTTC
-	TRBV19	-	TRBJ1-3	CASERGTNPSGNTIYF	TGTGCCAGCGAAAGAGGGACAAACCCCTCTGGAAACACCATATATTTT
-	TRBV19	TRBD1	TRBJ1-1	CASRLRGPMNTEAFF	TGTGCCAGTAGGTTGAGGGGGCCAATGAACACTGAAGCTTTCTTT
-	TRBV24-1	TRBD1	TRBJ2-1	CATSDFSGTGVDEQFF	TGTGCCACCAGTGATTTTTCCGGGACAGGGGTCGATGAGCAGTTCTTC
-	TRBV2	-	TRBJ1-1	CASRPGHLGGNTEAFF	TGTGCCAGCAGACCGGGACACTTGGGCGGGAACACTGAAGCTTTCTTT
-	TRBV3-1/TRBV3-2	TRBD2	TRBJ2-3	CASSPTRTSGGKLRDTQYF	TGTGCCAGCAGCCCGACTAGGACTAGCGGGGGGAAGTTAAGGGATACGCAGTATTTT
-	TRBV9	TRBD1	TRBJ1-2	CASSPTGPYGYTF	TGTGCCAGCAGCCCGACAGGGCCATATGGCTACACCTTC
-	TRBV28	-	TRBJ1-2	CASSGLYGYTF	TGTGCCAGCAGTGGACTCTATGGCTACACCTTC
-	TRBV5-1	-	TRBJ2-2	CASSVDSNTGELFF	TGCGCCAGCAGCGTGGACAGCAACACCGGGGAGCTGTTTTTT
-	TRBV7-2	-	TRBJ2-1	CASSLRRGRNNEQFF	TGTGCCAGCAGTCTGAGGCGGGGCCGAAACAATGAGCAGTTCTTC
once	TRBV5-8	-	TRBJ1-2	CASSPRENYGYTF	TGTGCCAGCAGCCCTAGAGAAAACTATGGCTACACCTTC
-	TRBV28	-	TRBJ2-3	CASSLSPGYTDTQYF	TGTGCCAGCAGTTTATCACCGGGATACACAGATACGCAGTATTTT
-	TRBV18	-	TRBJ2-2	CASSPIRDSTGELFF	TGTGCCAGCTCACCGATCCGGGACTCCACCGGGGAGCTGTTTTTT
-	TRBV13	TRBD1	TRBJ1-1	CASSLRNRGSTEAFF	TGTGCCAGCAGCTTAAGAAACAGGGGATCCACTGAAGCTTTCTTT
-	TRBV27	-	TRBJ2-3	CASSFKPGGFLVSTDTQYF	TGTGCCAGCAGTTTTAAACCCGGAGGGTTTTTAGTGAGCACAGATACGCAGTATTTT
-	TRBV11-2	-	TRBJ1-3	CASSPDSDRTIYF	TGTGCCAGCAGCCCAGACTCCGACCGCACCATATATTTT
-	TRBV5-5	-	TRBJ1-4	CASSVTGGVGEKLFF	TGTGCCAGCAGCGTAACGGGGGGAGTTGGTGAAAAACTGTTTTTT
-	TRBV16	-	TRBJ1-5	CASSQWGGALNQPQHF	TGTGCCAGCAGCCAATGGGGGGGGGCACTTAATCAGCCCCAGCATTTT
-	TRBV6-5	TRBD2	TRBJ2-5	CASTNSGGPQETQYF	TGTGCCAGCACCAATAGCGGGGGTCCCCAAGAGACCCAGTACTTC
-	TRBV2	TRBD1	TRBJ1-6	CASSGGQGYNSPLHF	TGTGCCAGCAGTGGGGGACAGGGCTATAATTCACCCCTCCACTTT
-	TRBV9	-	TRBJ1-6	CASSIFYNSPLHF	TGTGCCAGCAGTATATTCTATAATTCACCCCTCCACTTT